Presented here are 9 T cell receptor beta chains from one specimen sequenced in a study of blood T cell repertoires in COVID-19. Clones were sequenced by immunoSEQ multiplex PCR, and TCRdb holds only the in-frame ones, with some missing. The data show approximately 160,000 clones, approximately 93% seen once. The sample consisted of peripheral blood. Receptors were obtained from a woman aged 60-75 years with COVID-19, enrolled during active disease.

This chain links TRBV19 with TRBJ1-5; D ambiguous. With 6 bases removed from V and 5 bases from J, the gap between germline ends came to 14 bases. The CDR3 loop spans 14 amino acids. The germline V gene encodes CDR1 LNHDA and CDR2 SQIVND (reference sequence). The CDR3 DNA reads TGTGCCAGTAGCCCCCGGCGGGGAGATCAGCCCCAGCATTTT. It specifies CASSPRRGDQPQHF.

The gene calls are TRBV19 and TRBJ1-2; 7 bases align to TRBD1. V trimming: 1 base; J trimming: 2 bases; junction bases outside the gene matches: 4. Per germline, CDR1 LNHDA and CDR2 SQIVND (reference sequence). This CDR3 region has 15 residues. The CDR3 protein is CASSIGGGFNYGYTF. The CDR3 bases are TGTGCCAGTAGTATAGGAGGGGGCTTCAACTATGGCTACACCTTC.

The rearrangement joins TRBV10-2 to TRBJ2-7, with 11 bases lining up with TRBD1. The CDR3 is made up of 18 amino acids. Looked up from germline, CDR1 is WSHSY and CDR2 is SAAADI. J gave up 3 bases and V 6 bases, and 16 bases lay outside the gene matches. The CDR3, as DNA: TGCGCCAGCAGGAGAACCGGGACAGGGGGAGGTCGAGACTACGAGCAGTACTTC. It is translated as CASRRTGTGGGRDYEQYF.

The chain links TRBV19 to TRBJ1-5; D is ambiguous. This CDR3 comprises 12 residues. Deletions cut 7 bases from V and 7 bases from J, with 11 bases between. CDR1 and CDR2 (germline): LNHDA, SQIVND (reference sequence). The CDR3 DNA reads as TGTGCCAGTACCACCAACCGGCAGCCCCAGCATTTT. This translates into CASTTNRQPQHF.

This clone showed up just once. The chain combines TRBV7-3 with TRBJ1-5, with D possibly being TRBD1 (5 bases). This CDR3 contains 19 residues. The V and J ends lost 5 bases and 2 bases respectively, with 25 bases between them. Germline V gene sequence: CDR1 SGHTA, CDR2 FQGTGA. CDR3 coding DNA: TGTGCCAGCAGCACCCCCGCGGGACTCCCAATAACCGGCAATCAGCCCCAGCATTTT. It translates to CASSTPAGLPITGNQPQHF.

This chain uses TRBV29-1 with TRBJ1-1; D might be TRBD1 (5 bases). The V and J ends lost 1 base and 1 base respectively, with 7 bases between them. This CDR3 spans 13 amino acids. The germline gives CDR1 SQVTM, CDR2 ANQGSEA. CDR3 coding DNA: TGCAGCGTTGAAGGGGGGGGGAACACTGAAGCTTTCTTT. This codes for CSVEGGGNTEAFF.

The rearrangement joins TRBV12-3 or TRBV12-4 to TRBJ1-1; D may be TRBD1 (6 bases). The CDR3 runs to 12 residues. Trimming pared 2 bases from V and 8 bases from J, leaving 9 bases between. CDR3 in amino acids: CASSLIDREAFF. The CDR3 region has the DNA TGTGCCAGCAGTTTAATTGACAGGGAAGCTTTCTTT.

The chain has TRBV5-1 and TRBJ2-7; maybe TRBD1 (6 bases). This CDR3 contains 14 residues. The V gene lost 1 base and the J gene lost 2 bases, with 10 bases spanning the gap. Looked up from germline, CDR1 is SGHRS and CDR2 is YFSETQ. This CDR3 reads CASSLRTETYEQYF. CDR3 DNA: TGCGCCAGCAGCTTGAGGACAGAGACCTACGAGCAGTACTTC.

The chain employs TRBV6-2 or TRBV6-3 and TRBJ1-1; D ambiguous. Germline values: CDR1 MNHEY, CDR2 SVGEGT. This CDR3 is 12 amino acids long. Trimming took 3 bases from V and 7 from J, leaving 9 bases between them. Here the CDR3 reads CASSYGQFEAFF. DNA of the CDR3: TGTGCCAGCAGTTATGGTCAGTTTGAAGCTTTCTTT.